Listed below are T cell receptor beta chains from one sample, sequenced in a study of blood T cell repertoires in COVID-19. This table comes from immunoSEQ multiplex PCR, and its TCRdb copy is limited to in-frame clones, with some not included. The table includes 300,000 or so clones, 85% to 90% detected once. Sequenced material: peripheral blood. The receptors were sampled from a man between 65 and 79 years old with acute or convalescent COVID-19. The conserved cysteine and the conserved F or W are not part of the CDR3 here. Clone size is shown for a subset of rows, as once, few, many or a class of expanded clone.

v_gene	abundance	j_gene	CDR3aa
TRBV7-9	-	TRBJ2-3	ASSLDRASVDRV
TRBV28	-	TRBJ2-5	ASNRLAGGGRETQY
TRBV5-8	-	TRBJ1-1	ASSRDDRDTEAF
TRBV6-5	few	TRBJ2-7	ASRRDSLSYEQY
TRBV4-1	-	TRBJ2-3	ASSHSGQGTDTQY
TRBV7-9	-	TRBJ1-4	ASGTRGKVGTNEKLF
TRBV4-3	once	TRBJ2-5	ASSQSYGLAGVGETQY
TRBV27	-	TRBJ1-2	ASSLQGANYGYT
TRBV5-1	-	TRBJ2-1	ASSLAAANEQF
TRBV25-1	-	TRBJ1-6	ASSEYSVLPSNSPLH
TRBV29-1	-	TRBJ1-5	SVEWESNQPQH
TRBV19	-	TRBJ2-1	ASSISRASYNEQF
TRBV19	-	TRBJ2-2	ASSIAGSAGELF
TRBV19	-	TRBJ2-1	ASSGQGSYNEQF
TRBV21-1	few	TRBJ1-2	ASSTGRRGIYGYT
TRBV6-1	many	TRBJ1-3	ASSDGSSGNTIY
TRBV30	-	TRBJ2-2	ACPRVRGMNTGELF
TRBV25-1	-	TRBJ1-1	ASSEWGTGGAYTEAF
TRBV7-8	-	TRBJ2-3	ASNGLAAQVGTDTQY
TRBV4-3	-	TRBJ2-3	ASSQGPSGGPTDTQY
TRBV4-1	-	TRBJ2-1	ASSQEGTSGRASSYNEQF
TRBV18	-	TRBJ1-3	ASSPQGDSGNTIY
TRBV11-1	few	TRBJ2-1	ASSLAEGIHEQF
TRBV2	-	TRBJ2-4	ASSVEGQVAKNIQY